This TCR beta chain originates from a study of cytomegalovirus exposure and HLA in healthy donors. Use of 60 Vbeta and 13 Jbeta primers characterized the PCR. Assay: immunoSEQ multiplex PCR; the TCRdb copy retains only in-frame clones and omits some. The data contain roughly 140,000 clones, around 76% of them singletons. With regard to this clone: What it binds is not known.

Notes on the study in general: Researchers catalogued 164 TCR beta chains as cytomegalovirus-associated. Looking again later, the authors saw that most CMV-associated TCR beta chains seemed HLA-restricted. Later analysis identified 16,000 or so TCR beta sequences associated with HLA alleles, using a false discovery rate threshold of 0.05.

The V gene end was trimmed by 3 bases and the J gene end by 0 bases; junction bases not matched to a gene: 9. The CDR3 runs 17 residues. Germline V gives CDR1 KGHSH, CDR2 LQKENI. The J gene is TRBJ1-1, the V gene TRBV18, with 8 bases that match TRBD1. The origin of this receptor is a male donor in good health and CMV-seronegative. Source material: PBMCs. This CDR3 reads CASSPLAGGRLNTEAFF. In nucleotides, the CDR3 is TGTGCCAGCTCACCGCTCGCAGGGGGCCGATTGAACACTGAAGCTTTCTTT.